One T cell receptor (beta chain) is described in this entry. Its antigen is not identified. This sample was included in a study of OX40 agonist ivuxolimab in advanced cancers. Study context: Dose-escalation patients suffered from hepatocellular carcinoma, melanoma, renal cell or head and neck cancer. Whole-study results and caveats: At doses 0.1 to 3.0 mg/kg, CD4+ and CD8+ clones expanded.

The CDR3 runs 18 residues. Trimming cost V 5 bases and J 3 bases, with 23 bases left between them. From germline, CDR1 is SEHNR and CDR2 FQNEAQ (reference sequence). Clones were sequenced by immunoSEQ multiplex PCR, and TCRdb holds only the in-frame ones, with some missing. The sample lists about 16,000 clones, 80% to 90% occurring once. Material: CD4+ or CD8+ T cells sorted from blood, obtained in a trial of the OX40 agonist ivuxolimab. The gene calls are TRBV7-9 and TRBJ1-3; D is possibly TRBD1 (5 bases). This receptor was taken from an adult with an advanced solid tumor such as melanoma, head and neck, liver or kidney cancer. The CDR3 bases are TGTGCCAGCAGCACCCCGGGACGGGAGGTAGTTTTTGGAAACACCATATATTTT. It yields the protein CASSTPGREVVFGNTIYF.